The source of this TCR beta chain is a study of shared clonotypes between healthy human individuals. Study-wide background: Per-donor plates numbered three CD4 naive, three CD4 memory, two CD8 naive and one CD8 memory. Whole-study results and caveats: Several donors held 5% to 5.5% of naive CD4 clonotypes in common. For sorted subsets, rarefaction showed incomplete sequencing despite large depth. Richness estimates generally favored naive over memory subsets.

TCRdb keeps only in-frame clones here, not all; method: immunoSEQ multiplex PCR. The sample has 2.3 million or so clones; more than 80% are singletons. Of note for this clone: The antigen is unknown.

V lost 6 bases to trimming and J lost 3 bases, with 13 bases between them. Germline V gives CDR1 LNHDA, CDR2 SQIVND (reference sequence). There are 14 residues in the CDR3. This chain joins TRBV19 and TRBJ2-3; weak D call: TRBD2 (5 bases). The receptor was derived from a man aged 18 to 30 in good health. Some clones in this sample may be carry-over from other donors' samples. The sequencing sample was made of naive CD4+ T cells from PBMCs. This sample's subset: CD45RA+ positively selected. CDR3 in amino acids: CASSGSRRTDTQYF. The CDR3 nucleotides read TGTGCCAGTAGCGGGTCGCGGAGGACAGATACGCAGTATTTT.